This T cell receptor beta chain was recorded in a study of early T cells in non-severe SARS-CoV-2 infection (dated by TCRdb to the early 2020s). With regard to the full study: TCR sequencing used bulk RNA from unsorted whole blood, so alpha and beta chains could not be paired.

The paper as a whole reports these results and caveats: VDJdb matching was skewed toward anti-spike CD8 responses, so virus-specific expansions were likely underestimated and private and CD4 specificities were missed.

The receptor library was made with 5' RACE. Sequencing relied on a NextSeq 500. To correct for sequencing error and PCR bias, the TCR library protocol tagged individual cDNA molecules with unique molecular identifiers. Both TCR alpha and beta chains were sequenced, and tight co-correlation was observed between alpha and beta sequence abundances in each sample. The study's processing was this. Decombinator V4 was used to annotate TCR sequences for V gene, J gene and CDR3. TCRs were defined as expanded if a significant change between any two time points was detected under a Poisson model with p below 0.0001. TCR abundances were normalised to the total number of TCRs sequenced per sample and were expressed as counts per million. A search of VDJdb, accessed on 1 November 2021, was run for TCRs annotated to CMV, EBV and SARS-CoV-2, with TCRs annotated for multiple antigens excluded. In TCRdb, the public reads were trimmed at Q25 with fastp and aligned with MiXCR, with productive beta chains retained. A single entry per CDR3 protein holds the most common genes and DNA from its merged rows. The V and J calls, along with clone size, are taken from TCRdb and not from the paper's own processing. The sample includes 50,000 to 60,000 distinct CDR3 sequences, with around 13% observed a single time. The ten biggest clones cover approximately 1.3% of the sample.

This was a case-control study nested in a cohort of healthcare workers in London, UK, who had nasopharyngeal swab PCR tests and blood samples taken every week. Healthcare workers were recruited between 23 and 31 March 2020, during the week of the UK lockdown, and were followed weekly for up to roughly 16 weeks. This clonotype was seen at least ten times. Its antigen target is currently unknown. No clone much larger than this one lies a single base away; base qualities are absent. This sequence originates from an adult who was a healthcare worker with PCR-confirmed SARS-CoV-2 infection or an uninfected control (not recorded which). Sequencing was carried out using whole blood.

The sequence in DNA is TGTGCCACCATGCAGGGGGCAGCTGGGGCCAACGTCCTGACTTTC. Protein translation: CATMQGAAGANVLTF. Recombination linked TRBV11-2 to TRBJ2-6, and TRBD1 matches 8 of the central bases. From V the trimming removes 10 bases and from J it removes 2 bases, while the gene matches leave 7 bases of the junction unaccounted for. Including the terminal cysteine and phenylalanine, the CDR3 comprises 15 residues. The retained sequence is limited to the CDR3, 45 bases, with the frame set at the first base. CDR1 is given as SGHAT and CDR2 as FQNNGV, both from the germline V gene.